This is a list of T cell receptor beta chains from one sample in a study of blood T cell repertoires in COVID-19. Data came from immunoSEQ multiplex PCR; TCRdb stores just in-frame clones and leaves some out. The sample contains 150,000 to 200,000 clones, approximately 90% of which appear only once. The specimen was peripheral blood. Receptors were obtained from a man aged 55-75 years with acute or convalescent COVID-19. CDR3s include the opening cysteine and the closing phenylalanine or tryptophan. The D gene is left open where the match is weak. The size field is filled for only some rows; it gives once, few, many or a size class.

J: TRBJ1-1; V: TRBV28; size: NA; D: TRBD1; CDR3: CASSLGQGYTEAFF; DNA: TGTGCCAGCAGTTTGGGACAGGGGTATACTGAAGCTTTCTTT
J: TRBJ2-3; V: TRBV2; size: NA; D: TRBD2; CDR3: CASSWTSGNTDTQYF; DNA: TGTGCCAGCAGTTGGACTAGCGGGAACACAGATACGCAGTATTTT
J: TRBJ2-2; V: TRBV27; size: NA; D: NA; CDR3: CASSLGRVAGDDTGELFF; DNA: TGTGCCAGCAGTTTAGGTAGGGTTGCAGGGGATGACACCGGGGAGCTGTTTTTT
J: TRBJ1-1; V: TRBV19; size: NA; D: NA; CDR3: CASSIGIGGINTEAFF; DNA: TGTGCCAGTAGTATAGGAATTGGGGGGATAAACACTGAAGCTTTCTTT
J: TRBJ2-3; V: TRBV30; size: NA; D: NA; CDR3: CAWSVLNRGQVLRGNTDTQYF; DNA: TGTGCCTGGAGTGTACTTAATCGGGGTCAGGTTTTGCGGGGAAACACAGATACGCAGTATTTT
J: TRBJ1-1; V: TRBV18; size: NA; D: TRBD1; CDR3: CASSPPGQGRKEAFF; DNA: TGTGCCAGCTCACCACCGGGACAGGGGAGGAAGGAAGCTTTCTTT
J: TRBJ2-5; V: TRBV19; size: NA; D: NA; CDR3: CASTSGVGRQETQYF; DNA: TGTGCCAGTACCTCTGGGGTAGGGAGGCAAGAGACCCAGTACTTC
J: TRBJ2-5; V: TRBV7-2; size: once; D: NA; CDR3: CASSQRAGKQTQYF; DNA: TGTGCCAGCAGCCAAAGGGCGGGAAAGCAGACCCAGTACTTC
J: TRBJ1-1; V: TRBV27; size: NA; D: NA; CDR3: CASSLSEVRATEAFF; DNA: TGTGCCAGCAGTTTATCGGAAGTCAGGGCAACTGAAGCTTTCTTT
J: TRBJ1-1; V: TRBV6-1; size: NA; D: NA; CDR3: CASSEVGSPAAFF; DNA: TGTGCCAGCAGTGAGGTGGGCTCACCTGCGGCTTTCTTT
J: TRBJ2-5; V: TRBV6-5; size: NA; D: TRBD2; CDR3: CASSYWGGNGETQYF; DNA: TGTGCCAGCAGTTACTGGGGGGGGAACGGCGAGACCCAGTACTTC
J: TRBJ1-5; V: TRBV10-3; size: few; D: TRBD1; CDR3: CAISQTGGENQPQHF; DNA: TGTGCCATCAGTCAGACAGGGGGCGAGAATCAGCCCCAGCATTTT
J: TRBJ2-7; V: TRBV28; size: NA; D: TRBD1; CDR3: CASSTMIEPGQIPYEQYF; DNA: TGTGCCAGCAGTACTATGATTGAACCGGGACAGATCCCCTACGAGCAGTACTTC
J: TRBJ2-7; V: TRBV27; size: NA; D: TRBD1; CDR3: CASRHPGQDYEQYF; DNA: TGTGCCAGCAGACACCCAGGACAGGACTACGAGCAGTACTTC
J: TRBJ2-1; V: TRBV7-3; size: NA; D: NA; CDR3: CASSSGGSSYNEQFF; DNA: TGTGCCAGCAGCTCTGGGGGGAGCTCCTACAATGAGCAGTTCTTC
J: TRBJ2-1; V: TRBV4-1; size: NA; D: TRBD1; CDR3: CASSQEQQGLYNEQFF; DNA: TGCGCCAGCAGCCAAGAACAACAGGGGCTCTACAATGAGCAGTTCTTC
J: TRBJ1-2; V: TRBV18; size: NA; D: TRBD1; CDR3: CASSPLPTGDNYGYTF; DNA: TGTGCCAGCTCACCCCTTCCGACAGGGGACAACTATGGCTACACCTTC
J: TRBJ2-1; V: TRBV11-3; size: few; D: NA; CDR3: CASSLGGLEREQFF; DNA: TGTGCCAGCAGCCTCGGGGGTTTAGAACGTGAGCAGTTCTTC
J: TRBJ1-2; V: TRBV7-2; size: NA; D: TRBD1; CDR3: CASSVQGNGYTF; DNA: TGTGCCAGCAGCGTACAGGGGAATGGCTACACCTTC
J: TRBJ2-7; V: TRBV11-3; size: NA; D: NA; CDR3: CASSWGVYEQYF; DNA: TGTGCCAGCAGCTGGGGGGTCTACGAGCAGTACTTC
J: TRBJ2-1; V: TRBV5-1; size: once; D: TRBD1; CDR3: CASAGGTGNYNEQFF; DNA: TGCGCCAGTGCTGGGGGGACAGGGAATTACAATGAGCAGTTCTTC
J: TRBJ2-7; V: TRBV27; size: NA; D: TRBD2; CDR3: CASSLVGLAGVEQYF; DNA: TGTGCCAGCAGTTTAGTGGGACTAGCGGGAGTCGAGCAGTACTTC
J: TRBJ1-5; V: TRBV5-5; size: NA; D: TRBD1; CDR3: CASSLGPGTGFDQPQHF; DNA: TGTGCCAGCAGCTTGGGACCGGGGACAGGGTTTGATCAGCCCCAGCATTTT
J: TRBJ1-2; V: TRBV19; size: NA; D: NA; CDR3: CASSNKRTAGYTF; DNA: TGTGCCAGTAGTAACAAAAGGACAGCCGGCTACACCTTC
J: TRBJ2-1; V: TRBV15; size: NA; D: TRBD2; CDR3: CATRPPGTSVGFF; DNA: TGTGCCACCAGACCACCCGGGACTAGCGTAGGATTCTTC
J: TRBJ1-5; V: TRBV19; size: NA; D: NA; CDR3: CASSIVWGEGQPQHF; DNA: TGTGCCAGTAGTATAGTGTGGGGGGAAGGTCAGCCCCAGCATTTT
J: TRBJ1-1; V: TRBV7-8; size: NA; D: NA; CDR3: CASSRPGYEAFF; DNA: TGTGCCAGCAGCCGTCCGGGATATGAAGCTTTCTTT
J: TRBJ2-7; V: TRBV19; size: NA; D: NA; CDR3: CASSIILGPYEQYF; DNA: TGTGCCAGTAGTATAATACTAGGACCCTACGAGCAGTACTTC
J: TRBJ2-2; V: TRBV11-3; size: NA; D: NA; CDR3: CASSLVLDGELFF; DNA: TGTGCCAGCAGCTTAGTTCTAGATGGGGAGCTGTTTTTT
J: TRBJ1-4; V: TRBV19; size: NA; D: TRBD1; CDR3: CASSWTGFNEKLFF; DNA: TGTGCCAGTAGCTGGACAGGCTTCAATGAAAAACTGTTTTTT
J: TRBJ2-3; V: TRBV11-2; size: NA; D: NA; CDR3: CASSPPGFPTDTQYF; DNA: TGTGCCAGCAGCCCACCGGGGTTCCCCACAGATACGCAGTATTTT
J: TRBJ1-5; V: TRBV19; size: NA; D: TRBD1; CDR3: CASSIGTGGGQPQHF; DNA: TGTGCCAGTAGTATTGGGACAGGTGGCGGTCAGCCCCAGCATTTT
J: TRBJ1-1; V: TRBV7-2; size: few; D: NA; CDR3: CASSLQGYTEAFF; DNA: TGTGCCAGCAGCTTACAGGGATACACTGAAGCTTTCTTT
J: TRBJ2-1; V: TRBV2; size: once; D: NA; CDR3: CASSGIDSNEQFF; DNA: TGTGCCAGCAGTGGAATTGACAGCAATGAGCAGTTCTTC
J: TRBJ1-2; V: TRBV6-6; size: NA; D: NA; CDR3: CASSYLSGGGGYTF; DNA: TGTGCCAGCAGTTACCTCTCGGGGGGCGGTGGCTACACCTTC